This TCR beta chain is from a study of cytomegalovirus exposure and HLA in healthy donors. In germline, CDR1 is MDHEN, CDR2 SYDVKM. V was clipped by 6 bases and J by 7 bases; unmatched bases: 15. This CDR3 has 16 residues. 60 Vbeta and 13 Jbeta primers were used in PCR. Using immunoSEQ multiplex PCR, the repertoire was profiled, and TCRdb retains in-frame clones only, with some absent. Among about 68,000 clones listed, 75% to 90% were seen once. The sequence derives from a human donor in good health. Sequencing used PBMCs. The chain combines TRBV28 with TRBJ1-5; 7 nucleotides line up with TRBD1. In DNA, the CDR3 is TGTGCCAGCAGCACCCAGGGAAGGGGGCGAGAGCAGCCCCAGCATTTT. Protein product: CASSTQGRGREQPQHF.